Listed below are T cell receptor beta chains from one sample, sequenced in a study of T-cell reconstitution after alpha-beta-depleted transplantation in children. Via MiXCR, TCRdb re-called the PCR reads, giving one row per CDR3 protein. Here the sample spans around 360,000 distinct CDR3 sequences, about 9.4% being singletons. The starting material was PBMCs from the stem cell graft donor, obtained from the stem cell graft. The receptor set was obtained from a human donor who donated a stem cell graft to a child with acute lymphoblastic leukemia. CDR3s include the opening cysteine and the closing phenylalanine or tryptophan. The D gene is left open where the match is weak. Clone size is shown for a subset of rows, as once, few, many or a class of expanded clone.

d_call,v_call,clone_size,j_call,cdr3_aa,cdr3_nt
TRBD1,TRBV7-9,few,TRBJ2-7,CASRLTGTGRGEQYF,TGTGCCAGCAGATTAACCGGGACAGGGCGTGGCGAGCAGTACTTC
TRBD1,TRBV11-2,few,TRBJ1-6,CASSRDRDTSPYNSPLHF,TGTGCCAGCAGCCGCGACAGGGATACGTCCCCCTATAATTCACCCCTCCACTTT
NA,TRBV6-1,many,TRBJ2-5,CASSFRGVGETQYF,TGTGCCAGCAGCTTCAGGGGTGTTGGAGAGACCCAGTACTTC
NA,TRBV7-2,NA,TRBJ2-3,CASSFLGADTKYF,TGTGCCAGCAGCTTTTTGGGAGCAGATACGAAGTATTTT
NA,TRBV4-3,NA,TRBJ2-7,CASSQEWESSEQYF,TGCGCCAGCAGCCAAGAGTGGGAGTCCTCCGAGCAGTACTTC
TRBD2,TRBV12-3/TRBV12-4,NA,TRBJ2-7,CASSPPLGLATSYEQYF,TGTGCCAGCAGTCCGCCCTTGGGACTAGCGACCTCCTACGAGCAGTACTTC
TRBD1,TRBV5-1,few,TRBJ2-2,CASSFTGQGTGELFF,TGCGCCAGCAGCTTCACAGGACAGGGCACCGGGGAGCTGTTTTTT
NA,TRBV5-1,NA,TRBJ2-2,CASSWASLNTGELFF,TGCGCCAGCAGCTGGGCCAGTTTGAACACCGGGGAGCTGTTTTTT
NA,TRBV7-9,few,TRBJ2-2,CASTLRRGGELFF,TGTGCCAGCACCCTACGACGGGGAGGGGAGCTGTTTTTT
TRBD2,TRBV12-3/TRBV12-4,NA,TRBJ2-7,CASTLRGGFNSYEQYF,TGTGCCAGCACCCTTCGGGGGGGCTTCAACTCCTACGAGCAGTACTTC
NA,TRBV6-5,NA,TRBJ1-5,CASSSAGQPQHF,TGTGCCAGCAGTTCCGCTGGGCAGCCCCAGCATTTT
NA,TRBV4-1,many,TRBJ2-7,CASSQVLGGGSYEQYF,TGCGCCAGCAGCCAAGTACTCGGAGGAGGAAGCTACGAGCAGTACTTC
NA,TRBV12-3/TRBV12-4,many,TRBJ2-3,CASSPGYQDTQYF,TGTGCCAGCAGCCCGGGCTATCAAGATACGCAGTATTTT
TRBD2,TRBV30,few,TRBJ2-7,CAWSITITGGAHEQYF,TGTGCCTGGAGCATAACCATAACGGGGGGAGCCCACGAGCAGTACTTC
NA,TRBV4-3,NA,TRBJ1-3,CASTQDSITLGSGNTIYF,TGCGCCAGCACCCAGGACTCTATCACCCTGGGGTCTGGAAACACCATATATTTT
NA,TRBV20-1,many,TRBJ2-3,CSAQTGTDTQYF,TGCAGTGCCCAGACCGGCACAGATACGCAGTATTTT
NA,TRBV7-9,few,TRBJ2-7,CASSLGGHEQYF,TGTGCCAGCAGCTTAGGGGGGCACGAGCAGTACTTC
TRBD2,TRBV14,few,TRBJ2-7,CASSQAGGYEQYF,TGTGCCAGCAGCCAAGCGGGAGGGTACGAGCAGTACTTC
TRBD1,TRBV6-5,NA,TRBJ1-4,CASGFGTGDEKLFF,TGTGCCAGCGGTTTCGGGACAGGGGACGAAAAACTGTTTTTT
TRBD1,TRBV6-1,few,TRBJ2-5,CASSDLTGEFGTQYF,TGTGCCAGCAGTGATTTGACAGGGGAGTTTGGGACCCAGTACTTC